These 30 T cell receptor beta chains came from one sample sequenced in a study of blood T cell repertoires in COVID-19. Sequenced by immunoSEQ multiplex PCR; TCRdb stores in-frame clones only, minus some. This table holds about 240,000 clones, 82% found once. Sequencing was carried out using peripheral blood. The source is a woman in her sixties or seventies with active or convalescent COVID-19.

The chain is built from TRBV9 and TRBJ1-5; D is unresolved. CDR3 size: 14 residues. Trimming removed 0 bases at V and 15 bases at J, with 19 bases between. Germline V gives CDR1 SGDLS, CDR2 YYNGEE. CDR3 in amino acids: CASSVGSVPAHRHF. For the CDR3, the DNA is TGTGCCAGCAGCGTAGGGTCCGTCCCTGCACATCGGCATTTT.

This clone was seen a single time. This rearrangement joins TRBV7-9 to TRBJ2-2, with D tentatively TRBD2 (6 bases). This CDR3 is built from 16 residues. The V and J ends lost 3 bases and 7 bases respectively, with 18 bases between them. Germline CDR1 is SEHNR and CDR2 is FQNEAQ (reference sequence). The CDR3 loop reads CASSFFAGGFIGELFF. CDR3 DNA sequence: TGTGCCAGCAGCTTCTTTGCTGGGGGGTTTATCGGGGAGCTGTTTTTT.

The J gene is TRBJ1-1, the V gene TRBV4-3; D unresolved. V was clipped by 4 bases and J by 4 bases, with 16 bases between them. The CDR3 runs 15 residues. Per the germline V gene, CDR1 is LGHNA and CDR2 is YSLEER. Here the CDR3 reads CASSLGSKGGTEAFF. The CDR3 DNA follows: TGCGCCAGCAGCCTTGGGAGCAAGGGCGGCACTGAAGCTTTCTTT.

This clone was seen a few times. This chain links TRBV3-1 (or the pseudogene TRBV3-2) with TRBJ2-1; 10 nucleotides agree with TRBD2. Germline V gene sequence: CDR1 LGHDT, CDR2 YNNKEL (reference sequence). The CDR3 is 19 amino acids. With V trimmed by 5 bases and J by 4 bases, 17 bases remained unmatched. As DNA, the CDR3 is TGTGCCAGCAGCTCAATAGGTAGCGGGGGGCCCAGGGGGTACAATGAGCAGTTCTTC. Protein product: CASSSIGSGGPRGYNEQFF.

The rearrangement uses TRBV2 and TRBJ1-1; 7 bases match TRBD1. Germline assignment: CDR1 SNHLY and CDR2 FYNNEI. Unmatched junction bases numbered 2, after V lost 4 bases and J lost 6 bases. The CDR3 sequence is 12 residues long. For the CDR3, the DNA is TGTGCCAGCAGTGGGGACAGCCCTGAAGCTTTCTTT. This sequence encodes CASSGDSPEAFF.

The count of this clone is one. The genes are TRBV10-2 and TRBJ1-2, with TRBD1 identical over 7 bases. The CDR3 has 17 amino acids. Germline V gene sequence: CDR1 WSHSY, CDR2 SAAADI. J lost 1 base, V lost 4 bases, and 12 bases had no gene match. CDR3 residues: CASSAANQGQLNYGYTF. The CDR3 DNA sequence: TGCGCCAGCAGTGCGGCGAACCAGGGACAGCTTAACTATGGCTACACCTTC.

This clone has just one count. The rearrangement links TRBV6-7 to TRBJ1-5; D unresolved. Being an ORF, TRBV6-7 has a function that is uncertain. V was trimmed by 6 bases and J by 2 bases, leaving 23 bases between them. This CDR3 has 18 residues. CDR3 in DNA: TGTGCCAGCAGCGGAAGTGCCCCGTCAGGTTTCCGCAATCAGCCCCAGCATTTT. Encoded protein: CASSGSAPSGFRNQPQHF.

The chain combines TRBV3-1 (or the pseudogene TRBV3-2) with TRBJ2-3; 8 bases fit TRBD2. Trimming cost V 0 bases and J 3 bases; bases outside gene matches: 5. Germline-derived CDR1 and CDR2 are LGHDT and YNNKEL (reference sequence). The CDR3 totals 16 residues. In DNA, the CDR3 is TGTGCCAGCAGCCAAGATCATCGGGGGGGGACAGATACGCAGTATTTT. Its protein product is CASSQDHRGGTDTQYF.

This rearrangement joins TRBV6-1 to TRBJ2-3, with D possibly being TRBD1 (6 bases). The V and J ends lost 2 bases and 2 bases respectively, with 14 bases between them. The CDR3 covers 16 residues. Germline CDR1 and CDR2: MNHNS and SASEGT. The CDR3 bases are TGTGCCAGCAGTGAACCGGGACAAGGGGCCACAGATACGCAGTATTTT. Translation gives CASSEPGQGATDTQYF.

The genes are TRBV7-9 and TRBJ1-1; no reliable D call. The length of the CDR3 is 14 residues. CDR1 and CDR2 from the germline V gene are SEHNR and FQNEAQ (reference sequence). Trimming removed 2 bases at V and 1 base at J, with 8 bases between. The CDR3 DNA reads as TGTGCCAGCAGCTTATTACGGGAGAACACTGAAGCTTTCTTT. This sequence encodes CASSLLRENTEAFF.

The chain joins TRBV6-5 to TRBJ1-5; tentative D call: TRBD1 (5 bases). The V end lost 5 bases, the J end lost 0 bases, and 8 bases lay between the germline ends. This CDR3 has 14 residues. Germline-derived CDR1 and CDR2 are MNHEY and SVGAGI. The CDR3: CASSQGGSNQPQHF. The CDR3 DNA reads TGTGCCAGCAGTCAGGGAGGTAGCAATCAGCCCCAGCATTTT.

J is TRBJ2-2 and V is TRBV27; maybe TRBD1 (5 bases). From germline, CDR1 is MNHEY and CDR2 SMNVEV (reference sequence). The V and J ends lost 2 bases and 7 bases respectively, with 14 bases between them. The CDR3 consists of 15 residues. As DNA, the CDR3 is TGTGCCAGCAGTTTAACCAGGGCGGTGGGCGGGGAGCTGTTTTTT. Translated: CASSLTRAVGGELFF.

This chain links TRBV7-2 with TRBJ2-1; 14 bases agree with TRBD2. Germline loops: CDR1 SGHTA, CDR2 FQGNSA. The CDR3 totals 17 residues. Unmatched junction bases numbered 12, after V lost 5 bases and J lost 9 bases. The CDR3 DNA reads TGTGCCAGCAGCCCCGCGACTAGCGGGGGGGCCGATGGTGAGCAGTTCTTC. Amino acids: CASSPATSGGADGEQFF.

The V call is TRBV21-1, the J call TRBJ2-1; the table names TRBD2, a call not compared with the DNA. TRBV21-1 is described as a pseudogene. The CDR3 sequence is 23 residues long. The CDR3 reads CASSNLSPRREGGLAGLWGKQFF. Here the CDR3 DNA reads TGTGCCAGCAGCAATCTTTCCCCCCGCCGAGAAGGAGGACTAGCAGGTCTTTGGGGTAAGCAGTTCTTC.

In DNA, the CDR3 is TGCGCCAGCAGCTTACAGGGGGAGATCACTGAAGCTTTCTTT. It specifies CASSLQGEITEAFF. This sequence joins TRBV5-1 and TRBJ1-1; TRBD1 agrees at 8 bases. The CDR3 contains 14 residues. Germline V CDR1 and CDR2: SGHRS, YFSETQ. With V trimmed by 2 bases and J by 4 bases, 4 bases remained unmatched.

In DNA, the CDR3 is TGTGCCAGCAGCTCCTCCCCGGGGGCCTACAATGAGCAGTTCTTC. This sequence encodes CASSSSPGAYNEQFF. The rearrangement links TRBV3-1 (or the pseudogene TRBV3-2) to TRBJ2-1; maybe TRBD2 (6 bases). Trimming cost V 5 bases and J 2 bases, with 13 bases left between them. Germline CDR1 and CDR2: LGHDT and YNNKEL (reference sequence). CDR3 length: 15 amino acids.

CDR3: CASSYVDGNSPLHF. In DNA form, the CDR3 reads TGTGCCAGCAGTTACGTTGACGGGAATTCACCCCTCCACTTT. The V call is TRBV6-6, the J call TRBJ1-6, with D unresolved. The V gene lost 2 bases and the J gene lost 7 bases, with 9 bases spanning the gap. Looked up from germline, CDR1 is MNHNY and CDR2 is SVGAGI (reference sequence). This CDR3 spans 14 amino acids.

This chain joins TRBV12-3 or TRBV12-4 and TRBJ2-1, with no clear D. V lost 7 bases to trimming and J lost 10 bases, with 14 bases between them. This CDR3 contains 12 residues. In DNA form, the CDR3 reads TGTGCCAGCACCTCAGCGTTCGGGGAGCAGTTCTTC. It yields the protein CASTSAFGEQFF.

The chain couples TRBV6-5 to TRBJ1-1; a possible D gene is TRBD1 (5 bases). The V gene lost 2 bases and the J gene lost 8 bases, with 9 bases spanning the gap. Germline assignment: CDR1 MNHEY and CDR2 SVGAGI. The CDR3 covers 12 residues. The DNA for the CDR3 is TGTGCCAGCAGTTACGGGGAGGGGGAAGCTTTCTTT. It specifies CASSYGEGEAFF.

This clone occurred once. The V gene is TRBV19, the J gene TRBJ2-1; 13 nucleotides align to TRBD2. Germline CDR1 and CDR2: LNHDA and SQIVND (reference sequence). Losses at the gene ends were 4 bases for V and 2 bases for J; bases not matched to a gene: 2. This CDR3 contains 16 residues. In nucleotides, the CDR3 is TGTGCCAGTAGTAGGGGACTAGCGGGGACCTACAATGAGCAGTTCTTC. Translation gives CASSRGLAGTYNEQFF. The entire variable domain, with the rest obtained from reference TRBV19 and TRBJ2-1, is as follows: DGGITQSPKYLFRKEGQNVTLSCEQNLNHDAMYWYRQDPGQGLRLIYYSQIVNDFQKGDIAEGYSVSREKKESFPLTVTSAQKNPTAFYLCASSRGLAGTYNEQFFGPGTRLTVL.

As DNA, the CDR3 is TGTGCCAGCAGCCCATGGACAGGGGACGAAAAACTGTTTTTT. Its translation is CASSPWTGDEKLFF. This chain uses TRBV11-1 with TRBJ1-4; the match to TRBD1 covers 9 bases. Germline CDR1 is SGHAT and CDR2 is FQDESV (reference sequence). Trimming took 5 bases from V and 8 from J; bases not matched to a gene: 6. The CDR3 runs to 14 residues.

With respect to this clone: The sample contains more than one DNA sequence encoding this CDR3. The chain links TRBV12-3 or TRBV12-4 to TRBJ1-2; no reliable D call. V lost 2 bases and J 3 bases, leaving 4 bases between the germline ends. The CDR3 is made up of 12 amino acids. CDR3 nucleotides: TGTGCCAGCAGTTTAACAGACTATGGCTACACCTTC. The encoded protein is CASSLTDYGYTF.

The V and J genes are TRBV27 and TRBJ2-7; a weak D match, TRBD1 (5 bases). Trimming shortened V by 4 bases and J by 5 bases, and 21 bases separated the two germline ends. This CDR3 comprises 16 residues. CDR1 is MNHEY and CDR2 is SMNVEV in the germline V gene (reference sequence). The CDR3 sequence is CASSSPPEGAMDEQYF. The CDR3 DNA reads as TGTGCCAGCAGTTCCCCCCCGGAAGGGGCTATGGACGAGCAGTACTTC.

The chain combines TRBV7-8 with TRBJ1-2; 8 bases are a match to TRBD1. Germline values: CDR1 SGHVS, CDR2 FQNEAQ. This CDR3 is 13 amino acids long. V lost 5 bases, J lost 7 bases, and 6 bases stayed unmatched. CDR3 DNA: TGTGCCAGCAGCGACGGACAGGGAGGTGGCTACACCTTC. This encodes CASSDGQGGGYTF.

CDR3 region: CASSPGSGGNQPQHF. The CDR3 DNA is TGTGCCAGCAGCCCCGGGAGTGGAGGCAATCAGCCCCAGCATTTT. This chain links TRBV6-6 with TRBJ1-5; D ambiguous. V gave up 6 bases and J gave up 2 bases, with 14 bases separating them. Germline V gives CDR1 MNHNY, CDR2 SVGAGI (reference sequence). This CDR3 is built from 15 residues.

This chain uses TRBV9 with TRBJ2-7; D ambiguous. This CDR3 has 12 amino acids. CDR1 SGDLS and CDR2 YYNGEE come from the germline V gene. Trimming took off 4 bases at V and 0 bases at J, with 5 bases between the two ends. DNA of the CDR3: TGTGCCAGCAGCCCTCCCTCCTACGAGCAGTACTTC. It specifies CASSPPSYEQYF.

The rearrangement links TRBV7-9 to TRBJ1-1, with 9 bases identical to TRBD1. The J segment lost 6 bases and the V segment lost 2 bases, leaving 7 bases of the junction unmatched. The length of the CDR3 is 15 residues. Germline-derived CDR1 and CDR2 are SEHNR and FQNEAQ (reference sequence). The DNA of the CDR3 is TGTGCCAGCAGCTTAAGCGGGACAGGGTTGCCTGAAGCTTTCTTT. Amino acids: CASSLSGTGLPEAFF.

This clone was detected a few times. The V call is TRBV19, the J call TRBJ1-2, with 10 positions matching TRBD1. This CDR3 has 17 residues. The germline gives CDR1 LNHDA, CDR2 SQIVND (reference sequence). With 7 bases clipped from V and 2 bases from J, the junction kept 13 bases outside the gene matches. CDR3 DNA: TGTGCCAGTACCCATACCCGGGGACAGGGGCACAACTATGGCTACACCTTC. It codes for CASTHTRGQGHNYGYTF.

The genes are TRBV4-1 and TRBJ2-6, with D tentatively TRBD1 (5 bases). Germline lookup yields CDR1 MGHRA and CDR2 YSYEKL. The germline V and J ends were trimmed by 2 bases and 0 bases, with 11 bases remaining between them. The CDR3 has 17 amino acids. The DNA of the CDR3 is TGCGCCAGCAGCCAAACCCCCACAGGCTCTGGGGCCAACGTCCTGACTTTC. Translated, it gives CASSQTPTGSGANVLTF.

The CDR3 sequence is CASIKTGVGNTIYF. CDR3 in DNA: TGTGCCAGCATCAAAACAGGGGTTGGAAACACCATATATTTT. The chain carries TRBV6-5 and TRBJ1-3; 7 positions match TRBD1. Germline V gene data show CDR1 as MNHEY and CDR2 as SVGAGI. With 7 bases clipped from V and 3 bases from J, the junction kept 6 bases outside the gene matches. The CDR3 totals 14 residues.